This T cell receptor beta chain derives from a study of response to subunit inactivated influenza vaccine (dated 2018 in TCRdb). Turning to the overall study: To follow how T cells responded to a trivalent subunit inactivated influenza vaccine, the researchers relied on deep quantitative profiling of the T cell receptor repertoire. On the study overall, not on this receptor specifically: According to the authors, only a limited number of new T cells may be recruited by each seasonal influenza vaccination.

Its CDR3 holds 14 amino acids, cysteine through phenylalanine. Only the CDR3 DNA is retained, 42 bases long and in frame from the first base. Based on the germline V gene, the CDR1 and CDR2 sequences are MGHRA and YSYEKL. V was cut back by 0 bases and J by 2 bases, leaving a gap of 8 bases between them. The library relied on RT-PCR. This sample was sequenced with an Illumina HiSeq 2500. TCRdb redid the processing of the public reads, applying fastp at Q25 and MiXCR, and retained in-frame beta chains. Rows with one shared CDR3 protein collapse into an entry with the most common genes and DNA. A total of more than 450,000 distinct CDR3 sequences appear in this sample, roughly 10% of them only once. Jointly, the top ten make up 10% of the sample. This clonotype was counted between two and nine times. Its recognized antigen is unknown. Per-nucleotide qualities are absent, and no much larger clonotype sits a single base away.

This specimen was PBMCs from blood, taken on the day of vaccination. The chain was built from TRBV4-1 and TRBJ2-7, with no confident D gene call. This TCR was recovered from a middle-aged man who received an inactivated influenza vaccine. Donor details come from another sample of the same person, matched by shared clones. The DNA sequence is as follows: TGCGCCAGCAGCCAAGATCCCAGAACCTACGAGCAGTACTTC. It encodes CASSQDPRTYEQYF.